Following are 19 T cell receptor beta chains from one sample sequenced in a study of beta chain features in type 1 diabetes. The whole isolated RNA underwent reverse transcription, so sequencing captured expressed TCRB transcripts. Sequencing used immunoSEQ multiplex PCR; TCRdb keeps in-frame clones, though not all of them. The repertoire includes about 240,000 clones, about 25% of them detected once, and about 3.9% sits in the top ten. Sequenced material: central memory CD4+ T cells from blood. The receptor source for this set is a man aged 30-40 years in good health.

On this clone: The junction and the germline gene differ at one end; a read error may be behind it. Other DNA sequences of this sample code for an identical CDR3. V is TRBV29-1 and J is TRBJ1-1; D is unresolved. The germline gives CDR1 SQVTM, CDR2 ANQGSEA. This CDR3 is 13 amino acids long. In DNA form, the CDR3 reads TGCAGCGTTGGGGTCGGGAGGAACACTGAAGCCTTCTTT. Residues: CSVGVGRNTEAFF. The entire variable domain, with the rest obtained from reference TRBV29-1 and TRBJ1-1, is as follows: SAVISQKPSRDICQRGTSLTIQCQVDSQVTMMFWYRQQPGQSLTLIATANQGSEATYESGFVIDKFPISRPNLTFSTLTVSNMSPEDSSIYLCSVGVGRNTEAFFGQGTRLTVV.

The chain employs TRBV9 and TRBJ2-1; D uncertain. Trimming took off 0 bases at V and 8 bases at J, with 6 bases between the two ends. CDR1 and CDR2 (germline): SGDLS, YYNGEE. The CDR3 runs 12 residues. The CDR3, as DNA: TGTGCCAGCAGCGTAGCGGCAGATGAGCAGTTCTTC. Translation: CASSVAADEQFF.

The V call is TRBV19, the J call TRBJ2-4; D not resolved. V lost 3 bases, J lost 0 bases, and 9 bases lay in between. CDR1 and CDR2 (germline): LNHDA, SQIVND (reference sequence). CDR3 size: 15 residues. CDR3 loop: CASSIPDLAKNIQYF. As DNA, the CDR3 is TGTGCCAGTAGTATCCCGGACCTAGCCAAAAACATTCAGTACTTC. Supplemented by reference TRBV19 and TRBJ2-4, the full variable domain reads DGGITQSPKYLFRKEGQNVTLSCEQNLNHDAMYWYRQDPGQGLRLIYYSQIVNDFQKGDIAEGYSVSREKKESFPLTVTSAQKNPTAFYLCASSIPDLAKNIQYFGAGTRLSVL.

The chain employs TRBV6-1 and TRBJ2-4, with D possibly being TRBD2 (6 bases). V was clipped by 3 bases and J by 0 bases, with 18 bases between them. Germline CDR1 reads MNHNS; CDR2 reads SASEGT. This CDR3 comprises 18 residues. CDR3 sequence: CASSEWRGAGIAKNIQYF. CDR3 coding DNA: TGTGCCAGCAGTGAGTGGAGGGGCGCTGGGATAGCCAAAAACATTCAGTACTTC.

There are a few counts of this clone. The chain carries TRBV5-1 and TRBJ2-2; D uncertain. Trimming took off 0 bases at V and 5 bases at J, with 11 bases between the two ends. The V gene's germline CDR1 is SGHRS and CDR2 YFSETQ. This CDR3 is 15 amino acids long. The CDR3 loop is CASSLEGLGTGELFF. Here the CDR3 DNA reads TGCGCCAGCAGCTTGGAAGGTCTTGGGACCGGGGAGCTGTTTTTT.

The chain employs TRBV5-1 and TRBJ1-2; D is ambiguous. Per germline, CDR1 SGHRS and CDR2 YFSETQ. The V end lost 4 bases, the J end lost 0 bases, and 13 bases lay between the germline ends. The CDR3 consists of 15 residues. CDR3 amino acids: CASSPERGANYGYTF. The CDR3 DNA sequence: TGCGCCAGCAGCCCGGAGCGCGGGGCTAACTATGGCTACACCTTC.

A word on this clone: The sample carries other DNA sequences with the same CDR3. The chain has TRBV28 and TRBJ2-5; D is tentatively TRBD1 or TRBD2 (5 bases each). V was cut by 6 bases and J by 5 bases, with 13 bases left in between. Germline V CDR1 and CDR2: MDHEN, SYDVKM. This CDR3 has 13 amino acids. The CDR3 DNA sequence: TGTGCCAGCAGCGGGACGGGTCGGGAGACCCAGTACTTC. Its translation is CASSGTGRETQYF.

There are a few counts of this clone. The V gene is TRBV5-6, the J gene TRBJ2-3, with D unresolved. Trimming pared 4 bases from V and 0 bases from J, leaving 9 bases between. This CDR3 has 14 residues. Germline CDR1 reads SGHDT; CDR2 reads YYEEEE. This CDR3 is CASSRDASTDTQYF. The CDR3 DNA reads as TGTGCCAGCAGCCGCGACGCTAGCACAGATACGCAGTATTTT. Variable domain in full (rest from reference TRBV5-6 and TRBJ2-3): DAGVTQSPTHLIKTRGQQVTLRCSPKSGHDTVSWYQQALGQGPQFIFQYYEEEERQRGNFPDRFSGHQFPNYSSELNVNALLLGDSALYLCASSRDASTDTQYFGPGTRLTVL.

This chain links TRBV30 with TRBJ2-2; 9 bases align to TRBD2. V was clipped by 0 bases and J by 6 bases; unmatched bases: 2. CDR1 is GTSNPN, CDR2 SVGIG, per germline (reference sequence). This CDR3 comprises 14 residues. The CDR3 region has the DNA TGTGCCTGGAGTGTATTAGCGGGAGCCGGGGAGCTGTTTTTT. The encoded protein is CAWSVLAGAGELFF.

This clone was observed a few times. The chain uses TRBV5-1 and TRBJ2-2, with 15 bases lining up with TRBD2. This CDR3 has 17 amino acids. The trim removed 4 bases at V and 6 bases at J, leaving 7 bases unmatched. The germline V gene has CDR1 SGHRS and CDR2 YFSETQ. CDR3 region: CASSPGTSGRFAGELFF. As DNA, the CDR3 is TGCGCCAGCAGCCCGGGGACTAGCGGGAGGTTCGCCGGGGAGCTGTTTTTT.

As to this clone: This likely traces to a read error, being one base from a far larger clone. CDR3: CSTSRVARANTEAFF. CDR3 coding DNA: TGTTCCACCAGCAGAGTCGCCAGGGCGAACACTGAAGCTTTCTTT. This chain links TRBV15 with TRBJ1-1; maybe TRBD1 (5 bases). Looked up from germline, CDR1 is LNHNV and CDR2 is YYDKDF (reference sequence). The CDR3 has 15 amino acids.

The chain links TRBV5-1 to TRBJ2-1; weak D call: TRBD2 (6 bases). With 4 bases removed from V and 4 bases from J, the gap between germline ends came to 6 bases. This CDR3 is built from 12 residues. Germline loops: CDR1 SGHRS, CDR2 YFSETQ. The CDR3 protein is CASSAGYNEQFF. The CDR3 DNA sequence: TGCGCCAGCAGCGCGGGGTACAATGAGCAGTTCTTC.

V is TRBV29-1 and J is TRBJ2-1; 9 bases are a match to TRBD1. The germline V gene has CDR1 SQVTM and CDR2 ANQGSEA. V dropped 8 bases and J dropped 8; count of bases not matched to a gene: 10. The CDR3 extends over 13 amino acids. The chain's CDR3 is CSPPTRTGDEQFF. The CDR3, as DNA: TGCAGCCCTCCGACCCGGACAGGGGATGAGCAGTTCTTC.

This clone turned up a few times. The chain links TRBV5-6 to TRBJ1-2; 8 bases match TRBD1. Germline lookup yields CDR1 SGHDT and CDR2 YYEEEE. This CDR3 spans 15 amino acids. The V gene end was trimmed by 3 bases and the J gene end by 5 bases; junction bases not matched to a gene: 9. In nucleotides, the CDR3 is TGTGCCAGCAGCTGGAAGGGACAGGACAAATATGGCTACACCTTC. This translates into CASSWKGQDKYGYTF.

The chain joins TRBV5-1 to TRBJ2-5, with D possibly matching TRBD2 (7 bases). From germline, CDR1 is SGHRS and CDR2 YFSETQ. The CDR3 has 16 residues. Trimming stripped 3 bases from V and 4 bases from J, with 19 bases between. The CDR3 loop reads CASSSGRGHRAETQYF. In DNA, the CDR3 is TGCGCCAGCAGCTCGGGGCGGGGGCACCGGGCAGAGACCCAGTACTTC.

This clone has a handful of counts. This chain connects TRBV6-1 to TRBJ2-4; D gene unclear. Germline V gives CDR1 MNHNS, CDR2 SASEGT. This CDR3 is built from 15 residues. Trimming shortened V by 5 bases and J by 0 bases, and 11 bases separated the two germline ends. The CDR3 nucleotides read TGTGCCAGCAGTAAGGAGATTCTAGCCAAAAACATTCAGTACTTC. Amino acids: CASSKEILAKNIQYF.

This clone was observed many times. The rearrangement joins TRBV9 to TRBJ2-1; possibly TRBD1 or TRBD2 for D (5 bases each). Germline assignment: CDR1 SGDLS and CDR2 YYNGEE. V lost 4 bases to trimming and J lost 12 bases, with 17 bases between them. The CDR3 is 13 amino acids. This chain's CDR3 is CASSPQGAAGQFF. CDR3 nucleotide sequence: TGTGCCAGCAGCCCTCAAGGGGCCGCGGGGCAGTTCTTC.

This clone was picked up a small number of times. The chain combines TRBV7-9 with TRBJ2-7; 9 bases align to TRBD1. J was trimmed by 3 bases and V by 2 bases; bases with no gene match: 5. The length of the CDR3 is 15 residues. In germline, CDR1 is SEHNR, CDR2 FQNEAQ (reference sequence). CDR3 in amino acids: CASSLTGTGIYEQYF. In nucleotides, the CDR3 is TGTGCCAGCAGCTTAACCGGGACAGGGATCTACGAGCAGTACTTC.

The CDR3 here is CASSLVRSAFQESNTGELFF. CDR3 bases: TGTGCCAGCAGCTTGGTTCGTTCGGCCTTCCAGGAATCGAACACCGGGGAGCTGTTTTTT. J is TRBJ2-2 and V is TRBV13; D is uncertain. Between the trimmed V and J ends, which lost 3 bases and 0 bases, there was a span of 23 bases. Germline loops: CDR1 PRHDT, CDR2 FYEKMQ (reference sequence). CDR3 length: 20 residues.